The next 5 T cell receptor beta chains were all read from a single sample in a study of cytomegalovirus exposure and HLA in healthy donors. 60 Vbeta and 13 Jbeta primers were used in PCR. Profiled with immunoSEQ multiplex PCR; TCRdb holds only in-frame clones, not every one. The sample includes under 200,000 clones, over 75% seen only once; the top ten take around 0.46%. Sequenced material: PBMCs. The receptor source for this set is a woman between 50 and 59 years old in good health and CMV-seronegative.

This rearrangement joins TRBV19 to TRBJ1-1, with TRBD1 matching 8 bases. V lost 3 bases to trimming and J lost 5 bases; unmatched junction nucleotides: 2. The length of the CDR3 is 13 residues. Germline CDR1 reads LNHDA; CDR2 reads SQIVND (reference sequence). The CDR3 is CASSIGQGTEAFF. The CDR3 bases are TGTGCCAGTAGTATCGGACAGGGAACTGAAGCTTTCTTT.

The chain carries TRBV30 and TRBJ1-1; perhaps TRBD1 as D (5 bases). The germline V gene has CDR1 GTSNPN and CDR2 SVGIG (reference sequence). The germline V and J ends were trimmed by 4 bases and 1 base, with 10 bases remaining between them. This CDR3 has 13 amino acids. CDR3 in amino acids: CAWTRQTNTEAFF. The CDR3 DNA is TGTGCCTGGACCCGACAGACGAACACTGAAGCTTTCTTT.

For the CDR3, the DNA is TGTGCCAGCACCGACGGGGGTTTGGTTGACAATGAGCAGTTCTTC. Translating gives CASTDGGLVDNEQFF. The J gene is TRBJ2-1, the V gene TRBV11-2; possible D gene TRBD2, 6 bases. Per germline, CDR1 SGHAT and CDR2 FQNNGV. V was shortened by 7 bases and J by 5 bases, with 18 bases between the two germline ends. The CDR3 spans 15 residues.

The J gene is TRBJ1-2, the V gene TRBV28; TRBD1 matches at 8 bases. CDR1 is MDHEN, CDR2 SYDVKM, per germline. Trimming took 10 bases from V and 0 from J; bases not matched to a gene: 4. The CDR3 extends over 13 amino acids. The CDR3 nucleotides are TGTGCCAACTCACAGGGGGCTAACTATGGCTACACCTTC. Protein: CANSQGANYGYTF.

The chain joins TRBV28 to TRBJ2-6, with a possible D match to TRBD1 (6 bases). Per the germline V gene, CDR1 is MDHEN and CDR2 is SYDVKM. The CDR3 is made up of 16 amino acids. Trimming took off 3 bases at V and 3 bases at J, with 12 bases between the two ends. For the CDR3, the DNA is TGTGCCAGCAGTTTTCAGGGGAAGGTTGGGGCCAACGTCCTGACTTTC. Protein: CASSFQGKVGANVLTF.